These 7 T cell receptor beta chains were sequenced from one sample in a study of brain T cells in children with intractable seizures. Profiling relied on immunoSEQ multiplex PCR, and the TCRdb table lists in-frame clones only, not all of them. This sample yields around 340,000 clones, of which about 93% are seen a single time; 5.5% to 6% belongs to the top ten. Time point of the sample: blood from clinic visit 5 months post-surgery; TSC patient then seizure free. The specimen comprised peripheral blood, sampled roughly 5 months after surgery. The receptors shown here come from a boy younger than two with tuberous sclerosis and intractable seizures.

The V and J genes are TRBV7-9 and TRBJ2-2; no definite D call. V shed 5 bases and J shed 1 base, with 11 bases lying between them. The length of the CDR3 is 15 residues. The germline CDR1 and CDR2 sequences are SEHNR and FQNEAQ (reference sequence). CDR3 amino acids: CASSPGEKNTGELFF. The CDR3, as DNA: TGTGCCAGCAGCCCCGGAGAAAAGAACACCGGGGAGCTGTTTTTT.

This clone was observed a single time. This rearrangement joins TRBV6-2 or TRBV6-3 to TRBJ2-7; TRBD2 is a possible D gene (5 bases). Looked up from germline, CDR1 is MNHEY and CDR2 is SVGEGT. The CDR3 runs 16 residues. V lost 2 bases and J lost 4, with 18 bases in between. DNA for the CDR3: TGTGCCAGCAGTTACGTCGGAGGACTGAGTTCATACGAGCAGTACTTC. It yields the protein CASSYVGGLSSYEQYF.

This chain joins TRBV7-3 and TRBJ2-1; no firm D call. The CDR3 covers 13 residues. Trimming took 4 bases from V and 5 from J, leaving 9 bases between them. Germline V CDR1 and CDR2: SGHTA, FQGTGA. CDR3 loop: CASSSSSHNEQFF. DNA for the CDR3: TGTGCCAGCAGCTCCAGCAGCCACAATGAGCAGTTCTTC.

This chain joins TRBV30 and TRBJ2-7; tentatively, D is TRBD2 (6 bases). CDR1 and CDR2 (germline): GTSNPN, SVGIG (reference sequence). V was cut by 0 bases and J by 1 base, with 10 bases left in between. The CDR3 sequence is 14 residues long. As DNA, the CDR3 is TGTGCCTGGAGTGTACAAGCGGGTTCCTACGAGCAGTACTTC. Translated, it gives CAWSVQAGSYEQYF.

The chain joins TRBV12-5 to TRBJ1-5; TRBD1 matches at 9 bases. The CDR3 loop spans 15 amino acids. Germline lookup yields CDR1 LGHNT and CDR2 FRNRAP. The trim removed 3 bases at V and 5 bases at J, leaving 5 bases unmatched. CDR3 DNA sequence: TGTGCTAGTGGTTTTATTGGGACAGGGTATCAGCCCCAGCATTTT. As protein: CASGFIGTGYQPQHF.

The chain combines TRBV5-1 with TRBJ2-7; D is perhaps TRBD2 (6 bases). Germline assignment: CDR1 SGHRS and CDR2 YFSETQ. Trimming pared 3 bases from V and 0 bases from J, leaving 13 bases between. This CDR3 is built from 15 residues. The CDR3 is CASSSGTDISYEQYF. For the CDR3, the DNA is TGCGCCAGCAGCTCCGGGACTGATATCTCCTACGAGCAGTACTTC.

This clone appeared a single time. This chain connects TRBV25-1 to TRBJ2-1, with 7 positions matching TRBD1. The germline gives CDR1 MGHDK, CDR2 SYGVNS. The ends lost 3 bases at V and 7 bases at J; junction bases unmatched: 9. CDR3 length: 15 amino acids. The CDR3 region is CASSDPRQGQNEQFF. Here the CDR3 DNA reads TGTGCCAGCAGTGACCCAAGACAGGGCCAAAATGAGCAGTTCTTC.